These 12 T cell receptor beta chains were sequenced from one sample in a study of cytotoxic CD8 clonotypes in ibrutinib-treated CLL. TCRdb's table, derived via immunoSEQ multiplex PCR, lists solely in-frame clones and lacks some. The sample has over 200,000 clones; approximately 75% are singletons. The source was PBMCs, collected after 12 months of ibrutinib treatment. All receptors come from a human donor with chronic lymphocytic leukemia.

V is TRBV7-8 and J is TRBJ2-1, with 7 bases identical to TRBD2. V gave up 0 bases and J gave up 9 bases; unmatched junction bases: 5. Germline lookup yields CDR1 SGHVS and CDR2 FQNEAQ. The CDR3 spans 14 residues. CDR3 protein: CASSLARGMGEQFF. Here the CDR3 DNA reads TGTGCCAGCAGCTTAGCGCGGGGGATGGGTGAGCAGTTCTTC.

This clone has a single count. The V call is TRBV10-1, the J call TRBJ1-6; TRBD1 agrees at 7 bases. V gave up 4 bases and J gave up 5 bases; unmatched junction bases: 32. The CDR3 is made up of 24 amino acids. CDR1 and CDR2 (germline): WNHNN, SYGVQD (reference sequence). The CDR3 DNA is TGCGCCAGCAGTGCCCCTTTCGACAGGGAGGGGACCCTGCTCCCAAACTATCATAATTCACCCCTCCACTTT. Protein sequence: CASSAPFDREGTLLPNYHNSPLHF.

Regarding this clone: The sample carries other DNA sequences with the same CDR3. The rearrangement links TRBV27 to TRBJ2-1; D tentatively reads TRBD1 or TRBD2 (5 bases each). The ends were cut back, 3 bases at V and 6 bases at J, with 9 bases in the middle. CDR1 is MNHEY and CDR2 is SMNVEV in the germline V gene (reference sequence). The CDR3 is 13 amino acids. CDR3 coding DNA: TGTGCCAGCAGTTTTGGGGGTGGCAATGAGCAGTTCTTC. Translating it yields CASSFGGGNEQFF.

The rearrangement joins TRBV19 to TRBJ2-2; possibly TRBD2 for D (6 bases). This CDR3 comprises 16 residues. Trimming cost V 3 bases and J 1 base, with 12 bases left between them. Looked up from germline, CDR1 is LNHDA and CDR2 is SQIVND (reference sequence). The CDR3: CASSIGGVRNTGELFF. CDR3 bases: TGTGCCAGTAGTATTGGCGGGGTTAGGAACACCGGGGAGCTGTTTTTT.

The rearrangement uses TRBV30 and TRBJ2-2; 12 bases map to TRBD2. The CDR3 is made up of 16 amino acids. The V gene's germline CDR1 is GTSNPN and CDR2 SVGIG (reference sequence). V gave up 6 bases and J gave up 0 bases; unmatched junction bases: 5. The CDR3 loop reads CACTTSGGPNTGELFF. The CDR3, as DNA: TGTGCCTGTACGACTAGCGGGGGTCCGAACACCGGGGAGCTGTTTTTT.

V gene TRBV2 combines with J gene TRBJ2-7, with D possibly being TRBD1 (7 bases). There are 14 residues in the CDR3. Germline CDR1 is SNHLY and CDR2 is FYNNEI. Trimming removed 4 bases at V and 3 bases at J, with 13 bases between. In nucleotides, the CDR3 is TGTGCCAGCAGTGCTCAGGGGGGTCTCTACGAGCAGTACTTC. Its protein is CASSAQGGLYEQYF. The variable domain in full, with the rest retrieved from reference TRBV2 and TRBJ2-7, is EPEVTQTPSHQVTQMGQEVILRCVPISNHLYFYWYRQILGQKVEFLVSFYNNEISEKSEIFDDQFSVERPDGSNFTLKIRSTKLEDSAMYFCASSAQGGLYEQYFGPGTRLTVT.

This clone was seen only a few times. V usage is TRBV27 and J usage is TRBJ1-5; unclear D gene. Germline loops: CDR1 MNHEY, CDR2 SMNVEV (reference sequence). Trimming removed 2 bases at V and 0 bases at J, with 5 bases between. CDR3 length: 14 residues. CDR3 nucleotides: TGTGCCAGCAGTTTACTAAATAGCAATCAGCCCCAGCATTTT. It codes for CASSLLNSNQPQHF.

In this sample, this clone turned up a few times. CDR3 bases: TGTGCCAGCTTCTTGACGGGTGAGGCAGATACGCAGTATTTT. Translating gives CASFLTGEADTQYF. The chain employs TRBV28 and TRBJ2-3; D is unclear. CDR1 MDHEN and CDR2 SYDVKM come from the germline V gene. V shed 8 bases and J shed 4 bases, with 16 bases lying between them. This CDR3 is 14 amino acids long.

This clone was detected once. V is TRBV27 and J is TRBJ2-3; TRBD2 agrees at 7 bases. V gave up 6 bases and J gave up 3 bases; unmatched junction bases: 6. Germline V gene lookup returns CDR1 MNHEY and CDR2 SMNVEV (reference sequence). The CDR3 spans 14 residues. The CDR3 reads CASREWGGTDTQYF. In DNA form, the CDR3 reads TGTGCCAGCAGGGAGTGGGGGGGGACAGATACGCAGTATTTT.

This chain connects TRBV2 to TRBJ1-1; D gene uncertain. V was cut by 8 bases and J by 0 bases, with 16 bases left in between. The V gene's germline CDR1 is SNHLY and CDR2 FYNNEI. The CDR3 extends over 15 amino acids. DNA of the CDR3: TGTGCCAGCTCGCAGGCGTCGCCCATGAACACTGAAGCTTTCTTT. Protein product: CASSQASPMNTEAFF.

The chain uses TRBV28 and TRBJ1-2; D gene unclear. Per germline, CDR1 MDHEN and CDR2 SYDVKM. V was trimmed by 2 bases and J by 8 bases, leaving 6 bases between them. This CDR3 comprises 11 residues. The CDR3 sequence: CASSLGKGYTF. The DNA for the CDR3 is TGTGCCAGCAGTTTAGGGAAGGGCTACACCTTC.

This clone was seen only once. The CDR3 here is CASSSGQGLTDTQYF. CDR3 bases: TGCGCCAGCAGCTCCGGACAGGGACTCACAGATACGCAGTATTTT. J is TRBJ2-3 and V is TRBV5-1, with 8 bases aligning to TRBD1. Germline V CDR1 and CDR2: SGHRS, YFSETQ. V shed 3 bases and J 2 bases; nucleotides not matched to a gene: 5. The CDR3 sequence is 15 residues long.